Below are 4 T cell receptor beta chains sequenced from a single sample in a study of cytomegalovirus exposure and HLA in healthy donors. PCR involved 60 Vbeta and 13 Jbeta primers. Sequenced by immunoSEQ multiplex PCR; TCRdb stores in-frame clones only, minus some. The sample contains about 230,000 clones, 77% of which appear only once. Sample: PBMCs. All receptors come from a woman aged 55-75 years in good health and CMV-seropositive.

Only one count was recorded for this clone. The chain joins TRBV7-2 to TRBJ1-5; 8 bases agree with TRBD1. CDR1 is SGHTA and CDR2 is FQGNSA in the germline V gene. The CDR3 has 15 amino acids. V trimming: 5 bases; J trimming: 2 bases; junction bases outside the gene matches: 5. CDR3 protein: CASSQTGVGNQPQHF. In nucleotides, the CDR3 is TGTGCCAGCAGCCAGACAGGGGTAGGCAATCAGCCCCAGCATTTT.

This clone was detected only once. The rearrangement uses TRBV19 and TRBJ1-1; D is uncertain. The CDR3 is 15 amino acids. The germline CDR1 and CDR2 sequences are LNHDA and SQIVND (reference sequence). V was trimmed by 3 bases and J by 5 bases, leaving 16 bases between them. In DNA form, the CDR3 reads TGTGCCAGTAGTATTCGCGAGGGAATGGATACTGAAGCTTTCTTT. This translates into CASSIREGMDTEAFF. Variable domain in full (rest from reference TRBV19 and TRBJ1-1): DGGITQSPKYLFRKEGQNVTLSCEQNLNHDAMYWYRQDPGQGLRLIYYSQIVNDFQKGDIAEGYSVSREKKESFPLTVTSAQKNPTAFYLCASSIREGMDTEAFFGQGTRLTVV.

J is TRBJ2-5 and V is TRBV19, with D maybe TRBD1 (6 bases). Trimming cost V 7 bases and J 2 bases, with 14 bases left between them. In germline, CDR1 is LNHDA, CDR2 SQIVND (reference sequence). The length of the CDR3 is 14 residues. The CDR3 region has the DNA TGTGCCAGTAATGGGGGCGCAGTTCAAGAGACCCAGTACTTC. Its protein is CASNGGAVQETQYF.

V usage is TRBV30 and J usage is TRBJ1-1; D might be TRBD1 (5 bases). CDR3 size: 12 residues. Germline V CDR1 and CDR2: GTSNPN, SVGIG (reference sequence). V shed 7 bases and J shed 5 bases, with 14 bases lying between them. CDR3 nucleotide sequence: TGTGCCTTTGCGGCAGGGCCGACTGAAGCTTTCTTT. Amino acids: CAFAAGPTEAFF.